The TCR beta chain under discussion was sequenced for a study of graft-versus-host responses after intestinal transplantation. Study-level background: Uniformly, recipients were administered anti-thymocyte globulin induction with subsequent tacrolimus and steroids for approximately three years. Regarding the study as a whole: Allografts carried high graft-versus-host to host-versus-graft clonal ratios in patients having graft-donor T cell macrochimerism.

Notes on this clone: Its antigen is unidentified.

The data were produced by immunoSEQ multiplex PCR, yet TCRdb's version contains in-frame clones alone and is incomplete. The profile shows tens of thousands of clones, roughly 90% of them singletons. This sequence originates from a human donor who received an intestinal transplant. Source: unstimulated CD8+ T cells sorted from spleen or lymph node cells, taken before intestinal transplant.

The CDR3 DNA reads as TGTGCCAGCAGCTTGGCCCTAGCCCTCACAGATACGCAGTATTTT. Translation gives CASSLALALTDTQYF. This chain connects TRBV5-6 to TRBJ2-3; D perhaps matches TRBD2 (5 bases). The CDR3 extends over 15 amino acids. Germline V gene sequence: CDR1 SGHDT, CDR2 YYEEEE. V gave up 0 bases and J gave up 2 bases, with 10 bases separating them.